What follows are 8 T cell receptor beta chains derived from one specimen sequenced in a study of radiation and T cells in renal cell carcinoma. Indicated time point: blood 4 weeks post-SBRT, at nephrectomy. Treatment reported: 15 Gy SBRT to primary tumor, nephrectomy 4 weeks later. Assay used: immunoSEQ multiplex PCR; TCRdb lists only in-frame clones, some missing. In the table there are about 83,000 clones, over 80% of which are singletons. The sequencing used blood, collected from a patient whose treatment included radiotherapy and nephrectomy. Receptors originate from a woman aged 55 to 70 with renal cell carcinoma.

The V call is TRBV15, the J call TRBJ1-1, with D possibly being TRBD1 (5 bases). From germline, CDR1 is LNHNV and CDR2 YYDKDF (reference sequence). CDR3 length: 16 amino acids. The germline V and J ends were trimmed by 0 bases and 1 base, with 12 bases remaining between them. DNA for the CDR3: TGTGCCACCAGCAGAGACGGTTGGGGGGAGAACACTGAAGCTTTCTTT. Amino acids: CATSRDGWGENTEAFF.

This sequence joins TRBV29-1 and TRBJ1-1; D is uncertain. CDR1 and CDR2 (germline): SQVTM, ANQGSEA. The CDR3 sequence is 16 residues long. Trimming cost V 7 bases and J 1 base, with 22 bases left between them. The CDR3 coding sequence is TGCAGCGCTGGTGGGGTCGGGTTCGGTGAGAACACTGAAGCTTTCTTT. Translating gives CSAGGVGFGENTEAFF. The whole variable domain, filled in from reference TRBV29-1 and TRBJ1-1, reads SAVISQKPSRDICQRGTSLTIQCQVDSQVTMMFWYRQQPGQSLTLIATANQGSEATYESGFVIDKFPISRPNLTFSTLTVSNMSPEDSSIYLCSAGGVGFGENTEAFFGQGTRLTVV.

The CDR3 DNA is TGTGCCAGCAGCCCACAGGGTAACGCTGGGGCCAACGTCCTGACTTTC. It translates to CASSPQGNAGANVLTF. The chain is built from TRBV2 and TRBJ2-6, with TRBD1 as a possible D gene (6 bases). Trimming stripped 6 bases from V and 2 bases from J, with 14 bases between. Germline V lookup: CDR1 SNHLY, CDR2 FYNNEI. The CDR3 has 16 residues.

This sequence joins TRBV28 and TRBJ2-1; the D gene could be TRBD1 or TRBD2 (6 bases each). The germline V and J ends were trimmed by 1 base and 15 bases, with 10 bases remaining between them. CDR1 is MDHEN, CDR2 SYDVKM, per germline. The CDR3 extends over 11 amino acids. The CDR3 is CASSLYRGLFF. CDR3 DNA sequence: TGTGCCAGCAGTTTATACCGGGGGCTGTTCTTC.

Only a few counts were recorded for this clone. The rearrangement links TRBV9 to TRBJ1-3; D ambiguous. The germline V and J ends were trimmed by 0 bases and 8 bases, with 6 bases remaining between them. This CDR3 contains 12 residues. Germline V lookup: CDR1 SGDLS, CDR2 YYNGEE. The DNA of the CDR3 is TGTGCCAGCAGCGTAGAGGACCACACCATATATTTT. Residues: CASSVEDHTIYF.

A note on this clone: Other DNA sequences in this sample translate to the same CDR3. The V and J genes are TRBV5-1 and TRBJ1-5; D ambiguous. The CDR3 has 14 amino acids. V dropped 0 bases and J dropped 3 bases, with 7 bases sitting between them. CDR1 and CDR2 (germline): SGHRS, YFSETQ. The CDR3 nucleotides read TGCGCCAGCAGCTTGGGAGGCCCCAATCAGCCCCAGCATTTT. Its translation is CASSLGGPNQPQHF. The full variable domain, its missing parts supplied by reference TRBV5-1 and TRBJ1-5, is KAGVTQTPRYLIKTRGQQVTLSCSPISGHRSVSWYQQTPGQGLQFLFEYFSETQRNKGNFPGRFSGRQFSNSRSEMNVSTLELGDSALYLCASSLGGPNQPQHFGDGTRLSIL.

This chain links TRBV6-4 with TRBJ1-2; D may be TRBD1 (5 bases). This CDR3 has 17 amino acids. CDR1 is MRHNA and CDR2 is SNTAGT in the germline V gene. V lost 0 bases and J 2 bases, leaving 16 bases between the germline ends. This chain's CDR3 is CASSDSIIGEGNYGYTF. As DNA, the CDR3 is TGTGCCAGCAGTGACTCGATTATCGGGGAGGGGAACTATGGCTACACCTTC.

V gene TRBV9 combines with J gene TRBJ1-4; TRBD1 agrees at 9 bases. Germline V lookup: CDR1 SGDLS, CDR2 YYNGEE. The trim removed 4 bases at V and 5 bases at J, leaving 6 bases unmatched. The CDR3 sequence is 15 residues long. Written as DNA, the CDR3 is TGTGCCAGCAGCACACAGGGGGCGCAGAATGAAAAACTGTTTTTT. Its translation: CASSTQGAQNEKLFF.